Listed below are T cell receptor beta chains from one sample, sequenced in a study of cytomegalovirus exposure and HLA in healthy donors. TCRdb's copy holds only in-frame clones and misses some; the assay was immunoSEQ multiplex PCR. The sample includes 90,000 or so clones, 82% of them seen just once. Sequencing input: PBMCs. The receptors shown here come from a man aged 25-40 years in good health and CMV-seropositive. CDR3s include the opening cysteine and the closing phenylalanine or tryptophan. D genes are given only for firm matches. The size field is filled for only some rows; it gives once, few, many or a size class.

TRBJ2-5 | TRBV4-1 | - | - | TGCGCCAGCAGCCAACCCACCAGAAAGACCCAGTACTTC | CASSQPTRKTQYF
TRBJ2-7 | TRBV5-8 | - | - | TGTGCCAGCAGCCTATTCCAGGGGGGATACGAGCAGTACTTC | CASSLFQGGYEQYF
TRBJ1-1 | TRBV5-4 | - | once | TGTGCCAGCCTCCCCAGCGGGGGCGCGATGAACACTGAAGCTTTCTTT | CASLPSGGAMNTEAFF
TRBJ2-1 | TRBV28 | - | - | TGTGCCAGCAGCGCCGAACCGAGACGAGGCCCGTTCTTC | CASSAEPRRGPFF
TRBJ2-7 | TRBV6-5 | - | few | TGTGCCAGCTGGGGACGGGACACCTTCTCCTACGAGCAGTACTTC | CASWGRDTFSYEQYF
TRBJ2-2 | TRBV11-3 | - | once | TGTGCCAGCAGCTTAGATTTCGGCACCGGGGAGCTGTTTTTT | CASSLDFGTGELFF
TRBJ1-1 | TRBV6-5 | TRBD1 | few | TGTGCCAGCACCCCGACAGGGTTGAACACTGAAGCTTTCTTT | CASTPTGLNTEAFF
TRBJ2-7 | TRBV5-1 | TRBD2 | few | TGCGCCAGCAGCTCTAGCGGCCAGGGCGAGCAGTACTTC | CASSSSGQGEQYF
TRBJ1-5 | TRBV4-1 | - | few | TGCGCCAGCAGCCAAGTGCCAGGGAATCAGCCCCAGCATTTT | CASSQVPGNQPQHF
TRBJ1-2 | TRBV5-1 | - | - | TGCGCCAGCAGCTTGGCGCCGGGGGGTAATGTCGATGACTACACCTTC | CASSLAPGGNVDDYTF
TRBJ1-3 | TRBV4-1 | - | - | TGCGCCAGCAGCCAAGATCCCGGGGCTGGAAACACCATATATTTT | CASSQDPGAGNTIYF
TRBJ2-2 | TRBV28 | TRBD2 | once | TGTGCCAGCAGTTCTAGCGGGGGGAACACCGGGGAGCTGTTTTTT | CASSSSGGNTGELFF
TRBJ1-2 | TRBV27 | TRBD1 | - | TGTGCCAGCAGTTTAGGGGGACAGGGAAACTTTGGCTACACCTTC | CASSLGGQGNFGYTF
TRBJ2-5 | TRBV7-8 | - | - | TGTGCCAGCAGCCCGAGGGGGGAGACCCAGTACTTC | CASSPRGETQYF
TRBJ2-1 | TRBV18 | TRBD2 | few | TGTGCCAGCTCACCACTAGCGGGAGCTGAGCAGTTCTTC | CASSPLAGAEQFF
TRBJ1-1 | TRBV7-6 | - | - | TGTGCCAGCAGCTTAGGGGGAGGGATGAACACTGAAGCTTTCTTT | CASSLGGGMNTEAFF
TRBJ2-1 | TRBV29-1 | TRBD2 | - | TGCAGCGTAGACCCTAGCGGACTGTACAATGAGCAGTTCTTC | CSVDPSGLYNEQFF
TRBJ2-7 | TRBV2 | - | - | TGTGCCAGCAGTGAACAGGAGGTCGGCTACGAGCAGTACTTC | CASSEQEVGYEQYF
TRBJ2-1 | TRBV5-6 | TRBD2 | once | TGTGCCAGCAGCTTGTGGCGTAGCGGGGTGGGTGAGCAGTTCTTC | CASSLWRSGVGEQFF
TRBJ2-1 | TRBV4-1 | TRBD1 | - | TGCGCCAGCAGCCCATGGACAGGGAACAACAATGAGCAGTTCTTC | CASSPWTGNNNEQFF
TRBJ2-7 | TRBV30 | - | - | TGTGCCTGGAGTGTGCGGCGGGATCCTTCCTACGAGCAGTACTTC | CAWSVRRDPSYEQYF
TRBJ2-3 | TRBV5-1 | TRBD2 | - | TGCGCCAGCAGCTCCCTAGCGGGAGAGCCAGATACGCAGTATTTT | CASSSLAGEPDTQYF
TRBJ2-7 | TRBV7-9 | - | - | TGTGCCAGCAGCCCCGCGGGGGCCGAGCAGTACTTC | CASSPAGAEQYF
TRBJ2-2 | TRBV30 | TRBD1 | few | TGTGCCTGGAGTGTATTGACAGGGGCCGGGGAGCTGTTTTTT | CAWSVLTGAGELFF
TRBJ2-7 | TRBV5-5 | - | - | TGTGCCAGCAGCCCACTAGGCGGTAACTACTACGAGCAGTACTTC | CASSPLGGNYYEQYF
TRBJ1-5 | TRBV5-1 | TRBD1 | - | TGCGCCAGCAGCTTGGAGGGGACAGGCGCCAATCAGCCCCAGCATTTT | CASSLEGTGANQPQHF
TRBJ2-5 | TRBV9 | - | - | TGTGCCAGCAGCGTAGGGCCTACAGGGCTCCAAGAGACCCAGTACTTC | CASSVGPTGLQETQYF
TRBJ2-2 | TRBV4-1 | TRBD2 | few | TGCGCCAGCAGCCCCTGGACTAGCGGGAGACGGGAGCTGTTTTTT | CASSPWTSGRRELFF
TRBJ2-1 | TRBV5-8 | TRBD2 | - | TGTGCCAGCAGCCCCGGGACTAGCGGGAGAATTGAGCAGTTCTTC | CASSPGTSGRIEQFF
TRBJ1-6 | TRBV7-2 | - | - | TGTGCCAGCAGCTTATTGGAGTCACCCCTCCACTTT | CASSLLESPLHF
TRBJ2-3 | TRBV5-1 | TRBD1 | - | TGCGCCAGCAGGAGAGGACAGGAAAGCACAGATACGCAGTATTTT | CASRRGQESTDTQYF
TRBJ2-7 | TRBV10-1 | - | few | TGCGCCAGCAGTGAGAACGTACGTAGTGAGCAGTACTTC | CASSENVRSEQYF
TRBJ2-1 | TRBV19 | TRBD2 | - | TGTGCCAGTAGTATTTTTTGGCGCGGGAGTGACAATGAGCAGTTCTTC | CASSIFWRGSDNEQFF
TRBJ2-1 | TRBV7-2 | TRBD2 | - | TGTGCCAGCAGCTTAGGACTAGCGGGAGTCCATGAGCAGTTCTTC | CASSLGLAGVHEQFF
TRBJ2-1 | TRBV5-1 | TRBD1 | once | TGCGCCAGCAGCTTGGACAGGGGCAATGAGCAGTTCTTC | CASSLDRGNEQFF
TRBJ2-1 | TRBV28 | TRBD2 | - | TGTGCCAGCAGTTTGGGCGGGAGTAAGAATGAGCAGTTCTTC | CASSLGGSKNEQFF
TRBJ1-3 | TRBV7-8 | - | - | TGTGCCAGCAGCTTTTCGACAGGAGCCACCTCTGGAAACACCATATATTTT | CASSFSTGATSGNTIYF
TRBJ2-7 | TRBV19 | - | once | TGTGCCAGTAGTATAGCTCGGGACTACGAGCAGTACTTC | CASSIARDYEQYF
TRBJ2-7 | TRBV5-1 | TRBD2 | - | TGCGCCAGCAGCGCCCCGACTAGCGGGAATCCCTCTTTCTACGAGCAGTACTTC | CASSAPTSGNPSFYEQYF
TRBJ1-1 | TRBV5-6 | - | few | TGTGCCAGCAGCAGAGGACAGACTAACACTGAAGCTTTCTTT | CASSRGQTNTEAFF
TRBJ1-1 | TRBV6-6 | - | - | TGTGCCAGCAGCCCCCGACAACCCGTGGGAGCTGAAGCTTTCTTT | CASSPRQPVGAEAFF